This is a list of T cell receptor beta chains from one sample in a study of chemoradiotherapy in HPV16-positive cancers. Only in-frame clones appear in the TCRdb table, and some are missing; sequencing was by immunoSEQ multiplex PCR. The sample holds more than 8,000 clones, approximately 80% seen once. Specimen collection occurred from a patient who underwent chemoradiotherapy. The receptor set was obtained from a human donor with HPV-associated anogenital cancer. The CDR3 runs from the conserved cysteine through the conserved F or W. The order of the fields is V gene, D gene, clone size, J gene, CDR3 DNA, CDR3 protein. A D gene is named only where the DNA matches it firmly. Clone sizes are given selectively: once, few, many, or a class where the clone is expanded.

TRBV7-3	TRBD2	NA	TRBJ2-1	TGTGCCAGCAGCCCCGGGGTAGCGGGCCATGAGCAGTTCTTC	CASSPGVAGHEQFF
TRBV30	NA	NA	TRBJ1-2	TGTGCCTGGAGTATTGGGGCGGGGAGTGGCTACACCTTC	CAWSIGAGSGYTF
TRBV7-7	NA	NA	TRBJ2-1	TGTGCTAGCAGCTTCACCTTAACCTCCACATATGAGCAGTTCTTC	CASSFTLTSTYEQFF
TRBV4-3	NA	NA	TRBJ1-1	TGCGCCAGCAGCCAAGATGAGGCGATGAACACTGAAGCTTTCTTT	CASSQDEAMNTEAFF
TRBV4-2	TRBD2	NA	TRBJ2-5	TGTGCCAGCAGCCAAGAGCGGGGGGGCCAAGAGACCCAGTACTTC	CASSQERGGQETQYF
TRBV19	NA	NA	TRBJ1-5	TGTGCCAGTAGTATATTTTCCACGGGCAATCAGCCCCAGCATTTT	CASSIFSTGNQPQHF
TRBV2	NA	NA	TRBJ2-5	TGTGCCAGCAGTGAGAATAGGGACCAAGAGACCCAGTACTTC	CASSENRDQETQYF
TRBV7-8	TRBD1	NA	TRBJ2-1	TGTGCCAGCAGCTGGGACAGCTCCTACAATGAGCAGTTCTTC	CASSWDSSYNEQFF
TRBV7-9	NA	once	TRBJ1-2	TGTGCCAGCAGGTTCGGGAATTATGGCTACACCTTC	CASRFGNYGYTF
TRBV7-9	NA	NA	TRBJ1-2	TGTGCCAGCAGCTTAGCAGAGTATGGCTACACCTTC	CASSLAEYGYTF